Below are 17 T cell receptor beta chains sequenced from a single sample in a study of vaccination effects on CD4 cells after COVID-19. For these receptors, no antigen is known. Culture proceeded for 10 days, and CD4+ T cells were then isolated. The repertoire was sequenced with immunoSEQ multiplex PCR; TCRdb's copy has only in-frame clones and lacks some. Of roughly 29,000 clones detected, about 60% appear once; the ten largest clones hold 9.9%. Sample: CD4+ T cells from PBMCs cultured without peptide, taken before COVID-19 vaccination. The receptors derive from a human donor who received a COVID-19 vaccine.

The CDR3 is CASSYKGQGMTEAFF. In DNA, the CDR3 is TGTGCCAGCAGTTACAAGGGACAAGGTATGACTGAAGCTTTCTTT. This chain connects TRBV6-5 to TRBJ1-1; D might be TRBD1 (6 bases). Germline V gene lookup returns CDR1 MNHEY and CDR2 SVGAGI. The germline V and J ends were trimmed by 2 bases and 5 bases, with 15 bases remaining between them. The CDR3 consists of 15 residues.

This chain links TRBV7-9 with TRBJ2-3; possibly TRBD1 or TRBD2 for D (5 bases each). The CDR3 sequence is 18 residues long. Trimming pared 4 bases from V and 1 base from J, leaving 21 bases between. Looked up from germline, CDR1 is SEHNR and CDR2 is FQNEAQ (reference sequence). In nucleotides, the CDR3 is TGTGCCAGCAGCTCCCCCGGACGCCCCCGGGGCGGCACAGATACGCAGTATTTT. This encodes CASSSPGRPRGGTDTQYF.

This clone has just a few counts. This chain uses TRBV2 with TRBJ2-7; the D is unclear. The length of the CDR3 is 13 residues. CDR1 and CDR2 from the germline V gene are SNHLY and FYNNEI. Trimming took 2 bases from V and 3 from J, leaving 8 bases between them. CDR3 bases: TGTGCCAGCAGTGAAAATGAGGTCTACGAGCAGTACTTC. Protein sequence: CASSENEVYEQYF.

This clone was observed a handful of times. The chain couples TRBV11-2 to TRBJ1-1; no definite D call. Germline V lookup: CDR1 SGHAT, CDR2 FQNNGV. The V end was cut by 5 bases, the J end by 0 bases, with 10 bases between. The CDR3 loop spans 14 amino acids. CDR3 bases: TGTGCCAGCAGCCCCCATACCATGAACACTGAAGCTTTCTTT. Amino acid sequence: CASSPHTMNTEAFF.

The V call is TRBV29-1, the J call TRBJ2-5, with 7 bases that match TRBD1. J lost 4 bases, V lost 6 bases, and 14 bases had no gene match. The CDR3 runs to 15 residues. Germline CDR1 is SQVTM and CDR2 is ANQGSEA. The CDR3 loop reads CSVLSGQALGETQYF. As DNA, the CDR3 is TGCAGCGTCCTCAGCGGACAGGCGTTGGGAGAGACCCAGTACTTC.

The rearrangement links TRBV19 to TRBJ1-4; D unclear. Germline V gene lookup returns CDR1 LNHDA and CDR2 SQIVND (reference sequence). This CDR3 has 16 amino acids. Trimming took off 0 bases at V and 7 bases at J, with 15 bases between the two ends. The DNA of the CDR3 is TGTGCCAGTAGTATAGATGCCGCGGGGATAGGTGAAAAACTGTTTTTT. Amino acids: CASSIDAAGIGEKLFF.

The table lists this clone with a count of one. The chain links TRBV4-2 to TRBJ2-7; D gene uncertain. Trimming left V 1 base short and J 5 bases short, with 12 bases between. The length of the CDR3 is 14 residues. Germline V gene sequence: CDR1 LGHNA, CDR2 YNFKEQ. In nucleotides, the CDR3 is TGTGCCAGCAGCCAAGTAGCTTCCATACACGAGCAGTACTTC. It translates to CASSQVASIHEQYF.

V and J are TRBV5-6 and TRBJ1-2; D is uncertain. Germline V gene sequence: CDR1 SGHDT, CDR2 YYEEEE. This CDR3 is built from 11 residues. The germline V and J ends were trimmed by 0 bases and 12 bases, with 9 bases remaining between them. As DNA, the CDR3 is TGTGCCAGCAGCTTGGCTGGGGAAAACACCTTC. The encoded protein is CASSLAGENTF.

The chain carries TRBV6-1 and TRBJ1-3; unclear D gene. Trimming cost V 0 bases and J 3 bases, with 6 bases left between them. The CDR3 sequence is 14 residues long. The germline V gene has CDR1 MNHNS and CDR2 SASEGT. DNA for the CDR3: TGTGCCAGCAGTGAAGCAGGGTTTGGAAACACCATATATTTT. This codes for CASSEAGFGNTIYF.

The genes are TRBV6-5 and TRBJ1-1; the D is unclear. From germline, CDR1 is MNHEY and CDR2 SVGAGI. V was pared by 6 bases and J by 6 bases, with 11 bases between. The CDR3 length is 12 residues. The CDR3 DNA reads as TGTGCCAGCAGCGGGAGAAGAGCTGAAGCTTTCTTT. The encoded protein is CASSGRRAEAFF.

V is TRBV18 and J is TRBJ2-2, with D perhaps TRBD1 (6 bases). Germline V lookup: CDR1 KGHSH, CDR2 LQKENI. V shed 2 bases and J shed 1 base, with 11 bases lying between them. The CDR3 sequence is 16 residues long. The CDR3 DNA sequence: TGTGCCAGCTCACCATTTATGGGACAGAACACCGGGGAGCTGTTTTTT. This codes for CASSPFMGQNTGELFF.

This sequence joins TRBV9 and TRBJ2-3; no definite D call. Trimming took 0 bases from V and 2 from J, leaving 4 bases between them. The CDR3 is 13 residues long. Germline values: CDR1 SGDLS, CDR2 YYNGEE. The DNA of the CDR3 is TGTGCCAGCAGCGTAGCCATCACAGATACGCAGTATTTT. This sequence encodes CASSVAITDTQYF.

The CDR3 DNA follows: TGTGCCAGCTCACCGCGGGGACTAGCAATGGGGGAGACCCAGTACTTC. Protein sequence: CASSPRGLAMGETQYF. The chain has TRBV18 and TRBJ2-5; 9 bases fit TRBD2. The CDR3 loop spans 16 amino acids. V was pared by 3 bases and J by 5 bases, with 10 bases of the junction left unmatched. Germline lookup yields CDR1 KGHSH and CDR2 LQKENI. Using reference TRBV18 and TRBJ2-5 for the parts outside the CDR3, the full variable domain is NAGVMQNPRHLVRRRGQEARLRCSPMKGHSHVYWYRQLPEEGLKFMVYLQKENIIDESGMPKERFSAEFPKEGPSILRIQQVVRGDSAAYFCASSPRGLAMGETQYFGPGTRLLVL.

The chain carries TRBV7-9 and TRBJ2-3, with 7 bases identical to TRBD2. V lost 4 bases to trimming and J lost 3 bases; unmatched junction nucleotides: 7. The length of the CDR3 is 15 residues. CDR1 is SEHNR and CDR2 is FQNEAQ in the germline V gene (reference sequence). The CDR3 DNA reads TGTGCCAGCAGCTCCTCAGCGGGGAGTACAGATACGCAGTATTTT. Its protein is CASSSSAGSTDTQYF.

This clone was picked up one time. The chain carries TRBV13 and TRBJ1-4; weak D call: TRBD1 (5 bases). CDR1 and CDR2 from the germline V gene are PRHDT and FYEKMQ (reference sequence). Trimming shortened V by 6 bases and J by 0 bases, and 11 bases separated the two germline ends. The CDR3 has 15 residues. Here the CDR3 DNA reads TGTGCCAGCAGTATCGGACAAGCAACTAATGAAAAACTGTTTTTT. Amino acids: CASSIGQATNEKLFF.

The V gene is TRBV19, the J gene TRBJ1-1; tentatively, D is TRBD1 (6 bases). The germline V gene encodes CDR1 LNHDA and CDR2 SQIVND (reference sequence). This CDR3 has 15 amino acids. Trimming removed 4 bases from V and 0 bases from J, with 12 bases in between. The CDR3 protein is CASSRAEGVNTEAFF. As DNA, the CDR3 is TGTGCCAGTAGTAGGGCGGAGGGGGTGAACACTGAAGCTTTCTTT.

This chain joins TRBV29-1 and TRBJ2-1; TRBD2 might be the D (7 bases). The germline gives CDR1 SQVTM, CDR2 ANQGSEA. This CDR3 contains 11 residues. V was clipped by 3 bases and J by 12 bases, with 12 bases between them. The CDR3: CSVDPGGGQFF. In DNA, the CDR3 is TGCAGCGTTGATCCGGGGGGCGGGCAGTTCTTC.